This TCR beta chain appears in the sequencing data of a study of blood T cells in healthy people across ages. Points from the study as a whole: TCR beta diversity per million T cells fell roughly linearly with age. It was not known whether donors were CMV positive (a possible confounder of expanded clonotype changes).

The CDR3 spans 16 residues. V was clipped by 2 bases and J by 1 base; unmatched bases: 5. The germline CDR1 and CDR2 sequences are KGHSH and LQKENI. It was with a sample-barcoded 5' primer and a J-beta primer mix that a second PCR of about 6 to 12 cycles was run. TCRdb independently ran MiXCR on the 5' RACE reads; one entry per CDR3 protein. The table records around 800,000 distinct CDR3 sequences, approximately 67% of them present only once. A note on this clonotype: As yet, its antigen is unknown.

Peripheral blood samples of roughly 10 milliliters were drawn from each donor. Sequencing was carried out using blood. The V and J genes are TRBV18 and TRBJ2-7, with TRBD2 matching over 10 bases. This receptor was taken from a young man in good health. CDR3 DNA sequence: TGTGCCAGCTCACCAGGGCTAGCGGGGGAGTCCTACGAGCAGTACTTC. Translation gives CASSPGLAGESYEQYF.